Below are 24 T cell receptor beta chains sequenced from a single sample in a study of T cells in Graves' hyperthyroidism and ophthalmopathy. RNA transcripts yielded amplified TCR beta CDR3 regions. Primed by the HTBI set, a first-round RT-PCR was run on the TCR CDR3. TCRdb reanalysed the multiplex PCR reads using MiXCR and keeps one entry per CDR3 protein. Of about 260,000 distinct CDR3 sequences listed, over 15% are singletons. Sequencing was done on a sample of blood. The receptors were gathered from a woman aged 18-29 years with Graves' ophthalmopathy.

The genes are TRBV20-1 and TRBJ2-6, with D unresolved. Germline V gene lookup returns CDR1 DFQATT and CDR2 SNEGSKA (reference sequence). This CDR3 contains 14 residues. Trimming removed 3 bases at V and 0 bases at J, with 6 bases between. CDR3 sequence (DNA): TGCAGTGCTAGGGACGTCTCTGGGGCCAACGTCCTGACTTTC. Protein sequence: CSARDVSGANVLTF.

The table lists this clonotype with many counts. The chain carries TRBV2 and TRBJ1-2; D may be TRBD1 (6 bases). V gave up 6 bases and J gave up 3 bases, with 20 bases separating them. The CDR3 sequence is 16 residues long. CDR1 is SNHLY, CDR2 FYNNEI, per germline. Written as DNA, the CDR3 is TGTGCCAGCAGCCAACACAGGGTCTTTCGGGACTATGGCTACACCTTC. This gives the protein CASSQHRVFRDYGYTF.

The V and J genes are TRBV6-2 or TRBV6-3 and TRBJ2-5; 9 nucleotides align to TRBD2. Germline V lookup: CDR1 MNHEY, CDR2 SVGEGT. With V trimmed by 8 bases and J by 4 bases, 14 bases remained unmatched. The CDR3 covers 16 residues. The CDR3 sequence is CASPRRRRGGSETQYF. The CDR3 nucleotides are TGTGCCAGCCCCCGGAGGAGGCGGGGGGGGTCAGAGACCCAGTACTTC.

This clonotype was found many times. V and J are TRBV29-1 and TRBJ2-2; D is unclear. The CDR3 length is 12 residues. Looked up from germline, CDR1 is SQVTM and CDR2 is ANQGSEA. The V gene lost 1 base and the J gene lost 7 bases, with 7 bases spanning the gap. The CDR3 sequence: CSVEGIGGELFF. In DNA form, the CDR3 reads TGCAGCGTTGAAGGTATCGGCGGGGAGCTGTTTTTT.

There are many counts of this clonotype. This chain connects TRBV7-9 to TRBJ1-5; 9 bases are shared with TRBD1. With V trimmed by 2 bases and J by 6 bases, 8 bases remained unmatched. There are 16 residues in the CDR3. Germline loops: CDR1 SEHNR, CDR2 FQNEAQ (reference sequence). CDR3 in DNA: TGTGCCAGCAGCTTAAGGCCGGGACAGGGCATTCAGCCCCAGCATTTT. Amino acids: CASSLRPGQGIQPQHF.

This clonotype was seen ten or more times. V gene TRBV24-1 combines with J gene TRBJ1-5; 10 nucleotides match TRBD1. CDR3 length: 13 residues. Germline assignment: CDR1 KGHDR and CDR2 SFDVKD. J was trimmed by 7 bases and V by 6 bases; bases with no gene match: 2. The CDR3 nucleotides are TGTGCCACCAGTAGGACAGGGGGGCAGCCCCAGCATTTT. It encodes CATSRTGGQPQHF.

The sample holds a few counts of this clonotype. The CDR3 DNA is TGTGCCAGCAGCTTAGATTATGCAGGGATTGCGTACTTC. Protein: CASSLDYAGIAYF. The chain combines TRBV7-9 with TRBJ2-4; possible D gene TRBD1, 5 bases. The CDR3 loop spans 13 amino acids. Germline assignment: CDR1 SEHNR and CDR2 FQNEAQ (reference sequence). Trimming removed 1 base from V and 15 bases from J, with 16 bases in between.

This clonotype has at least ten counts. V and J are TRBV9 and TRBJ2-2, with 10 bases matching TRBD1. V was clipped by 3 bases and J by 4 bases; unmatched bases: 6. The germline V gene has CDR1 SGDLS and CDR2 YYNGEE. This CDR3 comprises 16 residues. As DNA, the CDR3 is TGTGCCAGCAGCGCGACAGGGGGCGCCGGCACCGGGGAGCTGTTTTTT. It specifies CASSATGGAGTGELFF.

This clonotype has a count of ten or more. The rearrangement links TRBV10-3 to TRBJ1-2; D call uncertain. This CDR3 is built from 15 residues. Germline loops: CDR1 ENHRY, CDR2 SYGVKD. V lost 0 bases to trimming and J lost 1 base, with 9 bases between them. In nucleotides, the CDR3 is TGTGCCATCAGTGAGTCGAGAGGGATTAACTATGGCTACACCTTC. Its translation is CAISESRGINYGYTF.

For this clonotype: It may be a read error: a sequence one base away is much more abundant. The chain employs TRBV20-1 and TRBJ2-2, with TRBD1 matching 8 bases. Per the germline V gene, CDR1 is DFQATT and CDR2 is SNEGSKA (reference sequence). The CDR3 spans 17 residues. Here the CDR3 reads CSASNLGYRGNTGELVF. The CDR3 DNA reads TGCAGTGCTAGCAATTTAGGTTACAGGGGGAACACCGGGGAGCTGGTTTTT.

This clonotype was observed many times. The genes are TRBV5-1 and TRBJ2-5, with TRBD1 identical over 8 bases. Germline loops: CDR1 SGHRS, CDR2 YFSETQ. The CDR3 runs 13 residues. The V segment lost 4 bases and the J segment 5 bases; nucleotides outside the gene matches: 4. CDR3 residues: CASSKTGEETQYF. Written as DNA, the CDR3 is TGCGCCAGCAGCAAGACAGGGGAGGAGACCCAGTACTTC.

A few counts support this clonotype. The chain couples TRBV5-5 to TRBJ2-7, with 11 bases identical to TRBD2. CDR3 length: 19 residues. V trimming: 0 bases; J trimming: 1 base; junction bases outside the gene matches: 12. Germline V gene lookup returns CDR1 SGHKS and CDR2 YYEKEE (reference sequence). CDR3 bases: TGTGCCAGCAGCTTGGTCAGGGGGCTAGCGGGAGGACAATCCTACGAGCAGTACTTC. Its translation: CASSLVRGLAGGQSYEQYF.

DNA of the CDR3: TGTGCCAGCCCACAGACTAGCTCCCAGACCCAGTACTTC. It yields the protein CASPQTSSQTQYF. The rearrangement joins TRBV2 to TRBJ2-5; 7 positions match TRBD2. Germline loops: CDR1 SNHLY, CDR2 FYNNEI. The CDR3 length is 13 residues. J lost 6 bases, V lost 8 bases, and 9 bases had no gene match. The full variable domain, in which reference TRBV2 and TRBJ2-5 provide the parts outside the CDR3, is EPEVTQTPSHQVTQMGQEVILRCVPISNHLYFYWYRQILGQKVEFLVSFYNNEISEKSEIFDDQFSVERPDGSNFTLKIRSTKLEDSAMYFCASPQTSSQTQYFGPGTRLLVL.

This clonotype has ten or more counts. In DNA form, the CDR3 reads TGTGCCAGTAGCAATAAGCCGCTGAGAAACACTGAAGCTTTCTTT. It specifies CASSNKPLRNTEAFF. The rearrangement links TRBV19 to TRBJ1-1; no clear D gene. Per germline, CDR1 LNHDA and CDR2 SQIVND (reference sequence). The V and J ends lost 6 bases and 2 bases respectively, with 16 bases between them. The CDR3 loop spans 15 amino acids.

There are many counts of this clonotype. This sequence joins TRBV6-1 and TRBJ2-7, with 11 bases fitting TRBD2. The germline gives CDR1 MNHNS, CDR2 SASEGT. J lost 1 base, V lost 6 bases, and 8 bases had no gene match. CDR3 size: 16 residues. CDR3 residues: CASRTGRLAGSYEQYF. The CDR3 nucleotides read TGTGCCAGCAGGACGGGTCGACTAGCGGGGTCCTACGAGCAGTACTTC.

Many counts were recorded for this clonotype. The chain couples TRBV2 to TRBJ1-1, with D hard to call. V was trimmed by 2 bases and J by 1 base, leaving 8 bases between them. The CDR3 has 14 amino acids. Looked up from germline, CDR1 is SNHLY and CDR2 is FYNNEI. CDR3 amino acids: CASSELYENTEAFF. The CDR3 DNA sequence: TGTGCCAGCAGTGAATTGTACGAGAACACTGAAGCTTTCTTT.

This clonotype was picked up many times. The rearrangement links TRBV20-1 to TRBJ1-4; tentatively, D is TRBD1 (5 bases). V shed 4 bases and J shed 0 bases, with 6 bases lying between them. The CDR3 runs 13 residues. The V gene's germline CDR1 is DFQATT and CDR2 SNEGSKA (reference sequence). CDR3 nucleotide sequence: TGCAGTGCTATGGGGGCAACTAATGAAAAACTGTTTTTT. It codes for CSAMGATNEKLFF.

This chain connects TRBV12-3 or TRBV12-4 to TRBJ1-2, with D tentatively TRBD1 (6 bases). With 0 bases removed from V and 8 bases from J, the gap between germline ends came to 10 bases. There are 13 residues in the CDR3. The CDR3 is CASSLAGGRGYTF. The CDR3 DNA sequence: TGTGCCAGCAGTTTAGCAGGGGGACGGGGCTACACCTTC.

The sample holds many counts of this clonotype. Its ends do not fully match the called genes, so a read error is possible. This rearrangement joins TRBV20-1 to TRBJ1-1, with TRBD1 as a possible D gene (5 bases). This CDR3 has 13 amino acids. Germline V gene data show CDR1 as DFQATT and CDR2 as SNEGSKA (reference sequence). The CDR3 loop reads CSARGRGDTEAFF. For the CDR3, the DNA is TGCAGTGCGAGAGGCCGGGGCGACACTGAAGCTTTCTTT.

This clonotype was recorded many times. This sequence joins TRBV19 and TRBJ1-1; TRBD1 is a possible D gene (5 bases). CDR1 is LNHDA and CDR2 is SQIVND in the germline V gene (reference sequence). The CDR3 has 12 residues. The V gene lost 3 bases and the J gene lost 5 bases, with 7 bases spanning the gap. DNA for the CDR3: TGTGCCAGTAGTATCGCAGGGACTGAAGCTTTCTTT. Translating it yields CASSIAGTEAFF.

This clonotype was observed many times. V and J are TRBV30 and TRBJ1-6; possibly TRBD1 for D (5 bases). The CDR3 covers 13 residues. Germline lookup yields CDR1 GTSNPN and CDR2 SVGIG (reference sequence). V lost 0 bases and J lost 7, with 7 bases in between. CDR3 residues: CAWSVSGNSPLHF. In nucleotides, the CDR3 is TGTGCCTGGAGTGTGTCAGGGAATTCACCCCTCCACTTT. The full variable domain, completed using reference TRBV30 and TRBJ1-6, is SQTIHQWPATLVQPVGSPLSLECTVEGTSNPNLYWYRQAAGRGLQLLFYSVGIGQISSEVPQNLSASRPQDRQFILSSKKLLLSDSGFYLCAWSVSGNSPLHFGNGTRLTVT.

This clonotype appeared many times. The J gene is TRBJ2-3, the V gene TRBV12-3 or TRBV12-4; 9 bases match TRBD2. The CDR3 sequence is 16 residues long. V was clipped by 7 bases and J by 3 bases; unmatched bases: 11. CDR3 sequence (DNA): TGTGCCAGCACCCCACTCCCTAGCGGGATTACAGATACGCAGTATTTT. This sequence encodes CASTPLPSGITDTQYF.

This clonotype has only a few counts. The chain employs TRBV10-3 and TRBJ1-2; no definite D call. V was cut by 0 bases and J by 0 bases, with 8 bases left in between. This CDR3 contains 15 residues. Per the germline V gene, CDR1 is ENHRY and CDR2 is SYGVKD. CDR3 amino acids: CAISESQYANYGYTF. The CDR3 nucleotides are TGTGCCATCAGTGAGTCTCAGTATGCTAACTATGGCTACACCTTC.

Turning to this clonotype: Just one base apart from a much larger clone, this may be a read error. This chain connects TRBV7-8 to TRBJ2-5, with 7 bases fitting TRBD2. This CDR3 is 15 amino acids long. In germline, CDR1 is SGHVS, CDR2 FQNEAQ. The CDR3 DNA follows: TGTGCCAGCAGCCAAATCGGGGGGTTGGAAGAGACCCTGTACTTC. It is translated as CASSQIGGLEETLYF.